These T cell receptor beta chains were read from a single sample in a study of vaccination effects on CD4 cells after COVID-19. Antigens for these TCRs are unknown. This table comes from immunoSEQ multiplex PCR, and its TCRdb copy is limited to in-frame clones, with some not included. The repertoire holds around 15,000 clones, with roughly three quarters as singletons. The sequences come from CD4+ T cells from PBMCs cultured with HCoV-NL63 spike peptides, collected after COVID-19 vaccination. All receptors come from a human donor who had a prior SARS-CoV-2 infection. Both conserved end residues are part of each CDR3. A D gene is named only where the DNA matches it firmly. Some rows have no size entry. The others give once, few or many, or a class for an expanded clone.

V gene	D gene	J gene	clone size	CDR3 DNA	CDR3 protein
TRBV28	NA	TRBJ2-1	NA	TGTGCCGGCAGTGGATTGGCAGACCAAAATGAGCAGTTCTTC	CAGSGLADQNEQFF
TRBV13	NA	TRBJ1-6	NA	TGTGCCAGCAGGGTCTATAATTCACCCCTCCACTTT	CASRVYNSPLHF
TRBV7-9	TRBD1	TRBJ1-4	NA	TGTGCCAGCAGCTCCGGGACAGGGGGCGCAAAACTGTTTTTT	CASSSGTGGAKLFF
TRBV7-3	NA	TRBJ1-1	NA	TGTGCCAGCAGCCTAAGGGGTGGGATGGCTGAAGCTTTCTTT	CASSLRGGMAEAFF
TRBV3-1/TRBV3-2	NA	TRBJ1-2	NA	TGTGCCAGCAGCCAAGATAACACTAACTATGGCTACACCTTC	CASSQDNTNYGYTF
TRBV5-1	TRBD2	TRBJ2-3	once	TGCGCCAGCAGCTTGGTAGCGGGAGGGTACCGGGGCACAGATACGCAGTATTTT	CASSLVAGGYRGTDTQYF
TRBV6-1	NA	TRBJ1-6	NA	TGTGCCAGCAGTGAACAAATCCAGAGCTCCTATAATTCACCCCTCCACTTT	CASSEQIQSSYNSPLHF
TRBV11-3	TRBD1	TRBJ2-7	few	TGTGCCAGCAGCTTAGAGCGGACAGGGGGGGCCTACGAGCAGTACTTC	CASSLERTGGAYEQYF
TRBV6-5	NA	TRBJ1-2	NA	TGTGCCAGCGCACCAAGTAACTATGGCTACACCTTC	CASAPSNYGYTF
TRBV2	NA	TRBJ1-2	NA	TGTGCCAGCAAGTTTCAGGGTTCGAGGTATGGCTACACCTTC	CASKFQGSRYGYTF
TRBV2	TRBD1	TRBJ1-2	once	TGTGCCAGCAGTCGACAGGGGCATGACTATGGCTACACCTTC	CASSRQGHDYGYTF
TRBV11-3	NA	TRBJ1-1	NA	TGTGCCAGCAGCTTAGACAGGAACACTGAAGCTTTCTTT	CASSLDRNTEAFF
TRBV10-3	TRBD1	TRBJ1-2	NA	TGTGCCATCAGTCGTTTCCCCCGCCGGGACAGGGGGCAGGGAGGCTATGGCTACACCTTC	CAISRFPRRDRGQGGYGYTF
TRBV2	TRBD2	TRBJ2-5	NA	TGTGCCAGCAGTGGTCCCGCTAGCGGGAGGGCCTGGGAGGAGACCCAGTACTTC	CASSGPASGRAWEETQYF
TRBV2	NA	TRBJ1-4	NA	TGTGCCAGCAGTCGGACAGTTGGGATGGGAAAACTGTTTTTT	CASSRTVGMGKLFF
TRBV2	NA	TRBJ2-2	NA	TGTGCCACCCACAAAACGGGGGCAGGCACCGGGGAGCTGTTTTTT	CATHKTGAGTGELFF
TRBV5-4	TRBD2	TRBJ2-3	NA	TGTGCCAGCAGCTTGAGGCTAGCGGGGGGCGGGACAGATACGCAGTATTTT	CASSLRLAGGGTDTQYF
TRBV15	NA	TRBJ1-3	NA	TGTGCCACCAGCAGATCCCGACGGGATGGAAACACCATATATTTT	CATSRSRRDGNTIYF
TRBV7-3	NA	TRBJ2-2	NA	TGTGCCAGCAGCTCCAGGGGTGGCACCGGGGAGCTGTTTTTT	CASSSRGGTGELFF
TRBV5-1	TRBD1	TRBJ1-2	NA	TGCGCCAGCAGTCTTTCCCCGGGGACAGGTGGACTCTATGGCTACACCTTC	CASSLSPGTGGLYGYTF